A selection of T cell receptor beta chains follows, all from one sample in a study of shared clonotypes between healthy human individuals. Sequencing was performed with immunoSEQ multiplex PCR; in TCRdb, only in-frame clones are kept and a portion is missing. The sample consists of about 480,000 clones, nearly 80% of them appearing once. The sample was PBMCs. These receptors all stem from a woman aged 40 to 55 in good health. Some clones in this sample may be carry-over from other donors' samples. The CDR3 runs from the conserved cysteine through the conserved F or W. A D gene is named only where the DNA matches it firmly. Size tells how often a clone was seen (once, few, many) or the class of an expanded clone, and some rows leave it out.

cdr3_nt cdr3_aa d_call clone_size j_call v_call
TGTGCCAGTAGTATAATCAGGGGAGGGACAGATACGCAGTATTTT CASSIIRGGTDTQYF . . TRBJ2-3 TRBV19
TGTGCCAGCAGCGTTGGGGGAGGGCGGAATGAGCAGTTCTTC CASSVGGGRNEQFF TRBD2 . TRBJ2-1 TRBV9
TGTGCCAGCAGCTCGACAGTAAACACTGAAGCTTTCTTT CASSSTVNTEAFF . . TRBJ1-1 TRBV7-6
TGTGCCAGCAGTTTGGCCGGGCACGGCTATGGCTACACCTTC CASSLAGHGYGYTF . . TRBJ1-2 TRBV28
TGTGCCAGCTCCCGGGGGTCGGTTAATGAAAAACTGTTTTTT CASSRGSVNEKLFF . . TRBJ1-4 TRBV6-5
TGTGCCAGCAGCTTCCTAGCGGGAGTTGCCACCGGGGAGCTGTTTTTT CASSFLAGVATGELFF TRBD2 . TRBJ2-2 TRBV7-8
TGTGCCACCAGCGGGGCCAGGGGGCGCTTGAATGGCTACACCTTC CATSGARGRLNGYTF TRBD1 few TRBJ1-2 TRBV15
TGTGCCAGCAGCCAAGTTTGGGGACTAGCGGAGGACAATGAGCAGTTCTTC CASSQVWGLAEDNEQFF TRBD2 once TRBJ2-1 TRBV14
TGTGCCAGCAGCCGAGACCCCCAAGAGACCCAGTACTTC CASSRDPQETQYF . few TRBJ2-5 TRBV4-2
TGTGCCAGCAGCTTCGGTGCCGGATTAGCGGGAGGGGCCTACAATGAGCAGTTCTTC CASSFGAGLAGGAYNEQFF TRBD2 . TRBJ2-1 TRBV7-2
TGTGCCAGCACCCCATTGGGGGGATCAGGAAACACCATATATTTT CASTPLGGSGNTIYF . . TRBJ1-3 TRBV6-1
TGTGCCAGCAGCCCCCGGGGACTGTACTTC CASSPRGLYF . once TRBJ2-7 TRBV7-6
TGTGCCAGTAGTATAGTACGGGAGGGCCGGGAGACCCAGTACTTC CASSIVREGRETQYF TRBD2 . TRBJ2-5 TRBV19
TGCGCCAGCAGCTTGGAGGCTAACCAAGAGACCCAGTACTTC CASSLEANQETQYF . . TRBJ2-5 TRBV5-1
TGTGCCAGCAGCCCAACTCCGGGGTATGGCTACACCTTC CASSPTPGYGYTF . many TRBJ1-2 TRBV7-2
TGTGCCAGCAGCTTTGGGACTAGCGTTGATGAGCAGTTCTTC CASSFGTSVDEQFF TRBD2 . TRBJ2-1 TRBV7-2
TGTGCCAGCACCGAGGACAGCAACAATGAGCAGTTCTTC CASTEDSNNEQFF . . TRBJ2-1 TRBV2
TGTGCCAGCAGTCCGAGGGTTCCCGGGGAGCTGTTTTTT CASSPRVPGELFF . . TRBJ2-2 TRBV7-9
TGTGCCAGCTCACCGACTCCGGAAGCAGATACGCAGTATTTT CASSPTPEADTQYF . . TRBJ2-3 TRBV18
TGTGCCAGCAGCTTTACTCCGGGACTAGCGGCCTACAATGAGCAGTTCTTC CASSFTPGLAAYNEQFF TRBD2 . TRBJ2-1 TRBV7-2
TGTGCCAGCAGCGTAGGAGTTTCGTATGGCAATGAGCAGTTCTTC CASSVGVSYGNEQFF . . TRBJ2-1 TRBV9
TGTGCCAGCACCCCTTGGGGATCGAAGTCCTACGAGCAGTACTTC CASTPWGSKSYEQYF . few TRBJ2-7 TRBV28
TGTGCCAGCAGACCCCCAGCGGGAGGACCCTACAATGAGCAGTTCTTC CASRPPAGGPYNEQFF TRBD2 few TRBJ2-1 TRBV7-2
TGTGCCAGCAGTCCTAAACGGGACAGTAGTTACAATGAGCAGTTCTTC CASSPKRDSSYNEQFF TRBD1 . TRBJ2-1 TRBV28
TGTGCCATCAGCCCCGACAGGAACTATGGCTACACCTTC CAISPDRNYGYTF . . TRBJ1-2 TRBV10-3
TGTGCCAGCAGAGCGAGCGGGACAGGGATCGGCTACACCTTC CASRASGTGIGYTF TRBD1 . TRBJ1-2 TRBV6-1
TGTGCCAGCAGTCGTAGGGACAGCACCTACGAGCAGTACTTC CASSRRDSTYEQYF TRBD1 . TRBJ2-7 TRBV27
TGTGCCAGCAGAACCAGCTATGGTGAAAAACTGTTTTTT CASRTSYGEKLFF . . TRBJ1-4 TRBV2
TGTGCCAGCTCCCCCCGCGACCAAGAGACCCAGTACTTC CASSPRDQETQYF . . TRBJ2-5 TRBV18
TGTGCCAGCAGTCACTCCGGGACAGGGTACACCGGGGAGCTGTTTTTT CASSHSGTGYTGELFF TRBD1 . TRBJ2-2 TRBV7-3
TGTGCCAGCAGCTCCGGGGCTAATGAAAAACTGTTTTTT CASSSGANEKLFF . many TRBJ1-4 TRBV7-9